This is a list of T cell receptor beta chains from one sample in a study of blood T cell repertoires in COVID-19. Produced via immunoSEQ multiplex PCR; TCRdb's table is partial and in-frame only. The data show 200,000 or so clones, 70% to 90% seen once. The sample comprised peripheral blood. Every receptor here comes from a person aged 70 to 79 with COVID-19, enrolled during active disease. The CDR3 runs from the conserved cysteine through the conserved F or W. D genes are given only for firm matches. Not every row has a clone size; where given, it reads once, few, many or a size class.

-	TRBJ2-7	-	TRBV18	14	TGTGCCAGCTCAGGACTGGACAGCTCCTACGAGCAGTACTTC	CASSGLDSSYEQYF
once	TRBJ2-2	TRBD1	TRBV10-1	17	TGCGCCAGCAGCCTGAACCCCGGGACAGAGAACACCGGGGAGCTGTTTTTT	CASSLNPGTENTGELFF
-	TRBJ2-1	TRBD2	TRBV19	19	TGTGCCAGTAGTATTCCCCCAGCGGGAGACCCGTTCTCTCACAATGAGCAGTTCTTC	CASSIPPAGDPFSHNEQFF
few	TRBJ2-2	-	TRBV9	16	TGTGCCAGCAGCGTTTACGACAGGCAGAACACCGGGGAGCTGTTTTTT	CASSVYDRQNTGELFF
-	TRBJ2-7	TRBD2	TRBV18	17	TGTGCCAGCTCACAGGTAGGACTAGCGGGAGCAGGGAACGAGCAGTACTTC	CASSQVGLAGAGNEQYF
-	TRBJ2-7	-	TRBV11-2	12	TGTGCCAGCAGCTCTCAGTTCTACGAGCAGTACTTC	CASSSQFYEQYF
few	TRBJ1-6	TRBD1	TRBV19	13	TGTGCCAGTAGCAACAGGGGAAATTCACCCCTCCACTTT	CASSNRGNSPLHF
-	TRBJ1-2	TRBD1	TRBV5-4	14	TGTGCCAGCAGCTTGCCAGGGGGACAAGGCGGCTACACCTTC	CASSLPGGQGGYTF
-	TRBJ2-2	-	TRBV5-1	14	TGCGCCAGCAGCCCCCATGGCGGGAACGGGGAGCTGTTTTTT	CASSPHGGNGELFF
-	TRBJ1-2	TRBD1	TRBV25-1	12	TGTGCCAGCAGAGGCACAGGGGGTGGCTACACCTTC	CASRGTGGGYTF
-	TRBJ2-2	TRBD2	TRBV9	17	TGTGCCAGCTCCGGGACTAGCGATTTTCGAGACACCGGGGAGCTGTTTTTT	CASSGTSDFRDTGELFF
-	TRBJ2-1	TRBD1	TRBV6-6	15	TGTGCCAGCATCCACTCGGGACAGGGGAAGAATGAGCAGTTCTTC	CASIHSGQGKNEQFF
-	TRBJ1-6	-	TRBV19	16	TGTGCCAGTAGCCCCGTGGGGGGGCAGGTGAATTCACCCCTCCACTTT	CASSPVGGQVNSPLHF
-	TRBJ2-5	TRBD2	TRBV4-1	16	TGCGCCAGCAGCCAAGACCATAGCGGGTACCAAGAGACCCAGTACTTC	CASSQDHSGYQETQYF
few	TRBJ2-2	-	TRBV30	15	TGTGCCTGGAGGGAACGGACAGACGGGACCGGGGAGCTGTTTTTT	CAWRERTDGTGELFF
-	TRBJ1-6	-	TRBV5-6	15	TGTGCCAGCAGCTTCCGGAGCTCCTATAATTCACCCCTCCACTTT	CASSFRSSYNSPLHF
-	TRBJ2-2	TRBD2	TRBV10-3	14	TGTGCCATCAGGGCGGGAGGGAACACCGGGGAGCTGTTTTTT	CAIRAGGNTGELFF
-	TRBJ2-7	TRBD1	TRBV28	15	TGTGCCAGCAGTTTAGTGGGACAGGCTAACTTTCGGGTACACTTC	CASSLVGQANFRVHF
-	TRBJ2-7	TRBD2	TRBV5-6	16	TGTGCCAGCAGCTACTTCTCGCGGGGGACGTCCTACGAGCAGTACTTC	CASSYFSRGTSYEQYF
-	TRBJ1-1	-	TRBV5-6	14	TGTGCCAGCAGCTTGCCGCGGCCAGACACTGAAGCTTTCTTT	CASSLPRPDTEAFF
-	TRBJ1-1	-	TRBV19	14	TGTGCCAGTAACAGGGACGGCGAGTTCACTGAAGCTTTCTTT	CASNRDGEFTEAFF
-	TRBJ2-7	TRBD2	TRBV4-3	15	TGCGCCAGCAGCCCATCAACTAGCGGGGCGGCCGAGCAGTACTTC	CASSPSTSGAAEQYF
-	TRBJ2-5	TRBD1	TRBV5-1	14	TGCGCCAGCAGCTTGACAGGGGGCGTGGAGACCCAGTACTTC	CASSLTGGVETQYF
-	TRBJ2-7	TRBD2	TRBV4-3	18	TGCGCCAGCAGCCAAGGACCTCCGGGACTAGCGGGGGGGTTCGAGCAGTACTTC	CASSQGPPGLAGGFEQYF
-	TRBJ1-6	TRBD1	TRBV3-1/TRBV3-2	15	TGTGCCAGCACCCGGGACAGGGAGCCTCGGGGACCCCTCCACTTT	CASTRDREPRGPLHF
-	TRBJ1-3	-	TRBV9	15	TGTGCCAGCAGCGTAGCCGGACACCCAGGAAACACCATATATTTT	CASSVAGHPGNTIYF
-	TRBJ2-2	-	TRBV7-2	15	TGTGCCAGCAGCTTAGGTCCGGACTACACCGGGGAGCTGTTTTTT	CASSLGPDYTGELFF
-	TRBJ2-1	TRBD1	TRBV11-2	14	TGTGCCAGCAGCACCCGACAGGGTTGGAATGAGCAGTTCTTC	CASSTRQGWNEQFF
-	TRBJ2-1	TRBD1	TRBV6-5	12	TGTGCCAGCAGTCACAGGGGGAATGAGCAGTTCTTC	CASSHRGNEQFF
-	TRBJ1-2	-	TRBV5-6	13	TGTGCCAGCAGCTTCTCACAGCCCTATGGCTACACCTTC	CASSFSQPYGYTF
-	TRBJ1-5	TRBD1	TRBV5-1	17	TGCGCCAGCAGCTTGGGGGACAGGGGGTCCGGGGATCAGCCCCAGCATTTT	CASSLGDRGSGDQPQHF
-	TRBJ2-2	-	TRBV9	18	TGTGCCAGCGTCTCGGGGTCGCGGTCTATTACGAACACCGGGGAGCTGTTTTTT	CASVSGSRSITNTGELFF
few	TRBJ2-7	-	TRBV9	14	TGTGCCAGCAGCGTAGTCCCCAGTGTATGTGAGCAGTACTTC	CASSVVPSVCEQYF
-	TRBJ1-2	-	TRBV6-6	14	TGTGCCAGCAGTTATACCAGGGCGAACTATGGCTACACCTTC	CASSYTRANYGYTF
-	TRBJ2-3	TRBD2	TRBV18	16	TGTGCCAGCTCACCCCTAACTAGCGTCATCACAGATACGCAGTATTTT	CASSPLTSVITDTQYF
-	TRBJ2-1	-	TRBV2	15	TGTGCCAGCATGGGGGGTATCAGCTCCTACAATGAGCAGTTCTTC	CASMGGISSYNEQFF
-	TRBJ2-3	-	TRBV30	15	TGTGCCTGGAGTGTAGGGGGATGGGTCACAGATACGCAGTATTTT	CAWSVGGWVTDTQYF
-	TRBJ1-6	-	TRBV28	15	TGTGCCAGCAGTTTAGCGTCGACAGGCAATTCACCCCTCCACTTT	CASSLASTGNSPLHF
-	TRBJ2-2	-	TRBV5-1	18	TGCGCCAGCAGCGCAACCGGGACAATCCGTACCGGCACCGGGGAGCTGTTTTTT	CASSATGTIRTGTGELFF
-	TRBJ2-5	-	TRBV2	13	TGTGCCAGCAAGGCGGGGGCCCAAGAGACCCAGTACTTC	CASKAGAQETQYF
-	TRBJ1-3	TRBD1	TRBV10-3	17	TGTGCCATCCTAGGCCCGGGACAGTTAAACTCTGGAAACACCATATATTTT	CAILGPGQLNSGNTIYF
-	TRBJ1-6	TRBD1	TRBV7-2	15	TGTGCCAGCAGGTCACAGGGGGCGTCACCTGCACCCCTCCACTTT	CASRSQGASPAPLHF
-	TRBJ1-2	TRBD1	TRBV28	14	TGTGCCAGCAGTTTCTACAGGGGGAATTCTGGCTACACCTTC	CASSFYRGNSGYTF
-	TRBJ2-3	TRBD2	TRBV5-8	15	TGTGCCAGCAGCCTCGGACTAGCGGGAGATTATCCGCAGTATTTT	CASSLGLAGDYPQYF
-	TRBJ1-1	-	TRBV12-3/TRBV12-4	11	TGTGCCAGCAGTCCCCGGGGAGAAGCTTTCTTT	CASSPRGEAFF
-	TRBJ2-1	TRBD2	TRBV6-2/TRBV6-3	15	TGTGCCAGCAGTCCGCTTAGGACTAGCAAAATGGAGAAGTTCTTC	CASSPLRTSKMEKFF